This TCR beta chain was observed in a study of vaccination and CD4 T cells after COVID-19. About the study: Convalescent patients gave post-COVID blood a median about 110 days post-diagnosis, range 35 to 161. Collection of post-vaccine samples followed dose two by a median approximately 76 days, spanning a range of 14 to 241. Study outcomes and limitations: Spike mono-reactivity marked 304 of 307 vaccine-specific clones in convalescent patients.

The Oncomine TCR Beta short-read assay was what sequenced the DNA obtained from cultured CD4+ T cells. TCRdb ran MiXCR on the PCR reads and lists one entry per CDR3 protein. Altogether some 7,000 distinct CDR3 sequences are present, 35% to 45% being singletons, with the ten largest covering roughly 28%. Germline V gene sequence: CDR1 DFQATT, CDR2 SNEGSKA (reference sequence). This CDR3 is 12 amino acids long. V was trimmed by 6 bases and J by 4 bases, leaving 12 bases between them. This clonotype qualifies as medium-sized. Its specificity is unknown. The treatment is: approximately 9-day PBMC culture with coronavirus spike peptide pools or control peptides (ViraFEST assay). Gathered ahead of the COVID-19 pandemic (2011-2018) were the CD4+ T cells of the unexposed donor. TCR sequencing followed the expansion of antigen-specific T cells with peptide pools in ViraFEST.

This chain connects TRBV20-1 to TRBJ1-1; D unclear. The TCR comes from a human donor in good health. The sequencing sample was made of CD4+ T cells from blood, cultured in vitro. CDR3 bases: TGCAGTGCAACACCTTGGTTCACTGAAGCTTTCTTT. This translates into CSATPWFTEAFF.